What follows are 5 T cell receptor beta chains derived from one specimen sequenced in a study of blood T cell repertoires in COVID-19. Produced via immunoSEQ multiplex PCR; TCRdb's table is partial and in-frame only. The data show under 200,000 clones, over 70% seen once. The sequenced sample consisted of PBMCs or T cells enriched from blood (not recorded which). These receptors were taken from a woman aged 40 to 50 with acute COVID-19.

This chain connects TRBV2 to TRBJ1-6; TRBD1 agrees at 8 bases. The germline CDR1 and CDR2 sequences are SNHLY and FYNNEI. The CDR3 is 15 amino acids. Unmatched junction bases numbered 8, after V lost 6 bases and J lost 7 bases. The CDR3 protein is CASSPLTGENSPLHF. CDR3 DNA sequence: TGTGCCAGCAGCCCGCTGACAGGGGAAAATTCACCCCTCCACTTT.

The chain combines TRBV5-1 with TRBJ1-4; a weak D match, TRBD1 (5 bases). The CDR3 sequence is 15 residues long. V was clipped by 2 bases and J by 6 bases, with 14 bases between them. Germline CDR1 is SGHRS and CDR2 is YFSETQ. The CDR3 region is CASSFRQPLDEKLFF. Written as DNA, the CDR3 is TGCGCCAGCAGCTTCCGACAGCCTCTCGATGAAAAACTGTTTTTT.

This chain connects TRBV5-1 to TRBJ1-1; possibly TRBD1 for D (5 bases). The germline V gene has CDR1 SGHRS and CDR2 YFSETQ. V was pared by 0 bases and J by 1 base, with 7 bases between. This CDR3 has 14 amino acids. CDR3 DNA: TGCGCCAGCAGCTTGGTTCAGGGGAACACTGAAGCTTTCTTT. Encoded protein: CASSLVQGNTEAFF.

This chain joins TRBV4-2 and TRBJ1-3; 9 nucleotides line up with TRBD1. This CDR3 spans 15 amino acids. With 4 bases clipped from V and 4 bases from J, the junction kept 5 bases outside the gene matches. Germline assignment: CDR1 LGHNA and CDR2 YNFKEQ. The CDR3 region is CASSRDRVGGNTIYF. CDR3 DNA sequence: TGTGCCAGCAGCCGGGACAGGGTGGGAGGAAACACCATATATTTT.

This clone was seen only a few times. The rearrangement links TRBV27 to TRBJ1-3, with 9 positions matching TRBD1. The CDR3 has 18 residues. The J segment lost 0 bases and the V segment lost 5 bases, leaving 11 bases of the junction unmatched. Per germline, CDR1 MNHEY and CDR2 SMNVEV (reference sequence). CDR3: CASSRTGASLFSGNTIYF. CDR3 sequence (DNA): TGTGCCAGCAGTAGGACAGGGGCTTCCCTCTTCTCTGGAAACACCATATATTTT.